This T cell receptor (beta chain) was observed in a study of blood T cells in healthy people across ages. A J-beta primer mix and a sample-barcoded 5' primer were used in a second PCR of about 7 to 12 cycles. MiXCR, applied by TCRdb to the 5' RACE reads, yields one record per CDR3 protein. This table holds over 1,200,000 distinct CDR3 sequences, around 55% found once. The V and J ends lost 4 bases and 7 bases respectively, with 14 bases between them. From germline, CDR1 is LGHDT and CDR2 YNNKEL (reference sequence). The length of the CDR3 is 15 residues. The TCR sequence derives from a man in his late teens or twenties in good health. Material for sequencing was blood. This rearrangement joins TRBV3-1 to TRBJ1-6, with D unclear. CDR3 region: CASSRGQFRNSPLHF. The CDR3 bases are TGTGCCAGCAGCCGAGGTCAGTTTAGAAATTCACCCCTCCACTTT.